Following are 2 T cell receptor beta chains from one sample sequenced in a study of blood T cell repertoires in COVID-19. TCRdb's table, derived via immunoSEQ multiplex PCR, lists solely in-frame clones and lacks some. Seen here are a few hundred thousand clones, 91% observed once, and the top ten hold about 0.78%. Sequenced: PBMCs or T cells enriched from blood (not recorded which). The receptors here all came from a woman aged 40 to 55 who had been exposed to COVID-19.

The chain carries TRBV29-1 and TRBJ2-1; TRBD2 aligns across 7 bases. V was clipped by 7 bases and J by 0 bases; unmatched bases: 9. The CDR3 is made up of 15 amino acids. Germline loops: CDR1 SQVTM, CDR2 ANQGSEA. This chain's CDR3 is CSGGGTESSYNEQFF. CDR3 coding DNA: TGCAGCGGGGGGGGGACTGAGAGCTCCTACAATGAGCAGTTCTTC.

The V and J genes are TRBV15 and TRBJ2-1, with a weak D call TRBD2 (5 bases). The germline CDR1 and CDR2 sequences are LNHNV and YYDKDF (reference sequence). This CDR3 region has 13 residues. Trimming removed 3 bases at V and 10 bases at J, with 13 bases between. CDR3 nucleotide sequence: TGTGCCACCAGCAGGGCCGTCGGAGGCGAGCAGTTCTTC. This encodes CATSRAVGGEQFF.